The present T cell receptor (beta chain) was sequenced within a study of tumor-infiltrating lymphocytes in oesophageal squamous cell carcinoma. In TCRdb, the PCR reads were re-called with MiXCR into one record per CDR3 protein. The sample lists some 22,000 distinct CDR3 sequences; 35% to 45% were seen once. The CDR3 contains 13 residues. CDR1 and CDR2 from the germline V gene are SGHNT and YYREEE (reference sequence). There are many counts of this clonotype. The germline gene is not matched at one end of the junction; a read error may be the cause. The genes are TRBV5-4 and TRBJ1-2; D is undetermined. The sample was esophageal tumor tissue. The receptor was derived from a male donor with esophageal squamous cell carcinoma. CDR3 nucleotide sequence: TGCGCCAGCAGCTCCAAAGCTAACTATGGCTACACCTTC. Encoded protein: CASSSKANYGYTF.